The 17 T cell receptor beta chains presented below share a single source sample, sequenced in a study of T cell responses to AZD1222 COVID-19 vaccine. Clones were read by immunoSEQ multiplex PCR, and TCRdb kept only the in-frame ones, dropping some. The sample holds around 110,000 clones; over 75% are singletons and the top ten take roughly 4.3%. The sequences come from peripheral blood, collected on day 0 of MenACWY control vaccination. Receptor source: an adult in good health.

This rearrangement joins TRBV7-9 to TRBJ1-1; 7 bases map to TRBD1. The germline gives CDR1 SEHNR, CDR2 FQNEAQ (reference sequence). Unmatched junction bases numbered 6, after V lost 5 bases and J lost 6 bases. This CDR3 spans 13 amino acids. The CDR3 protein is CASSSQGGAEAFF. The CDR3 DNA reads TGTGCCAGCAGCAGCCAGGGGGGCGCTGAAGCTTTCTTT.

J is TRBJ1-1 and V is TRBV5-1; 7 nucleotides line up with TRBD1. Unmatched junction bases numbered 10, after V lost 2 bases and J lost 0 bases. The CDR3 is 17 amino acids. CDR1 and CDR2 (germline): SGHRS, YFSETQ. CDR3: CASSFTPGQLMNTEAFF. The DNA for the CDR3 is TGCGCCAGCAGCTTTACTCCGGGACAGCTTATGAACACTGAAGCTTTCTTT.

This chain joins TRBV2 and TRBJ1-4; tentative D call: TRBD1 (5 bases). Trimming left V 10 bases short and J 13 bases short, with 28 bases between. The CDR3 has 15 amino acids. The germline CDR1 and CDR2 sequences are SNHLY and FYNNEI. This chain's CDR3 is CATRAGDWQDRGLFF. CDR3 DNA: TGTGCCACCAGGGCTGGGGACTGGCAGGATCGGGGACTGTTTTTT.

The CDR3 nucleotides are TGTGCCAGCAGACCCTGGACGGTCATCTCTGGAAACACCATATATTTT. Translating it yields CASRPWTVISGNTIYF. This chain links TRBV5-6 with TRBJ1-3, with D hard to call. V lost 5 bases and J 0 bases, leaving 15 bases between the germline ends. Germline-derived CDR1 and CDR2 are SGHDT and YYEEEE. CDR3 length: 16 amino acids.

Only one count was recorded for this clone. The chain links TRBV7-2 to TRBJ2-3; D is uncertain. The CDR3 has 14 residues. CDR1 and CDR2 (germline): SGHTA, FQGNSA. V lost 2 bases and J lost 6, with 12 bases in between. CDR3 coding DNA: TGTGCCAGCAGCTTACAAGTAGCTAGGGATACGCAGTATTTT. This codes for CASSLQVARDTQYF.

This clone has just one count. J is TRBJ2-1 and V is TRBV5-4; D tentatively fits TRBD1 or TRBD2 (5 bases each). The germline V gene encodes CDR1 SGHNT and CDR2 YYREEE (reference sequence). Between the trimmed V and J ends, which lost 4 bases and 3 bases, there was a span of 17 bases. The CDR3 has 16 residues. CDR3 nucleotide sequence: TGTGCCAGCAGCAAGAAGTGGCTTGGGGGCTACAATGAGCAGTTCTTC. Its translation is CASSKKWLGGYNEQFF.

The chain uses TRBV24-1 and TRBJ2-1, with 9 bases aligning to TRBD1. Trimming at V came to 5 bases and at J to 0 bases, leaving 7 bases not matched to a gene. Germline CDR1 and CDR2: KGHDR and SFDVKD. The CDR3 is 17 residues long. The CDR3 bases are TGTGCCACCAGTGCCCAGGGACAGGGAATCTCCTACAATGAGCAGTTCTTC. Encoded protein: CATSAQGQGISYNEQFF.

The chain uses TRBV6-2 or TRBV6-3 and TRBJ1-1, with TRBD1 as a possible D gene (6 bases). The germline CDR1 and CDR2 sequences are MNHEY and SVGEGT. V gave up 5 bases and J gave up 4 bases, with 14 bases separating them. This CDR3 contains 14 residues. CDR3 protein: CASSIQGYGTEAFF. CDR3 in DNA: TGTGCCAGCAGTATACAGGGCTACGGCACTGAAGCTTTCTTT.

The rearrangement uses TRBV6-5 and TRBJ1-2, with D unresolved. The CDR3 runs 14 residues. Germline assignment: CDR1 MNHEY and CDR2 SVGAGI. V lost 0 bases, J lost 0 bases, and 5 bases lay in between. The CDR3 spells CASSYSRANYGYTF. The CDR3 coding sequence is TGTGCCAGCAGTTACTCAAGGGCTAACTATGGCTACACCTTC.

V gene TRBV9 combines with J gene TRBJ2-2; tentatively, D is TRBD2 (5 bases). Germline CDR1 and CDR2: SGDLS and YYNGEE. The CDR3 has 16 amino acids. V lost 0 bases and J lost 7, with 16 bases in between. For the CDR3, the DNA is TGTGCCAGCAGCGTAGCACTAGGTCTAGAAGGCGGGGAGCTGTTTTTT. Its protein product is CASSVALGLEGGELFF. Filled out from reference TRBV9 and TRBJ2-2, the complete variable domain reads DSGVTQTPKHLITATGQRVTLRCSPRSGDLSVYWYQQSLDQGLQFLIQYYNGEERAKGNILERFSAQQFPDLHSELNLSSLELGDSALYFCASSVALGLEGGELFFGEGSRLTVL.

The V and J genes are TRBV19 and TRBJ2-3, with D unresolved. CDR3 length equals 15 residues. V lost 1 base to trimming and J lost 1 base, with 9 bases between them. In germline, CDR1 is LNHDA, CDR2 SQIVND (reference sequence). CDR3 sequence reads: CASSIGRRGTDTQYF. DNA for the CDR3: TGTGCCAGTAGTATAGGGCGCCGAGGCACAGATACGCAGTATTTT.

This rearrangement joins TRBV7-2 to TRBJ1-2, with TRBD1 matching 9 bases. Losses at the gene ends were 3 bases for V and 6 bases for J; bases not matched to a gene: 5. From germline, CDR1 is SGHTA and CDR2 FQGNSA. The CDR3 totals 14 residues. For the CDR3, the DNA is TGTGCCAGCAGCTTCGGGACAGGGATGGATGGCTACACCTTC. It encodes CASSFGTGMDGYTF.

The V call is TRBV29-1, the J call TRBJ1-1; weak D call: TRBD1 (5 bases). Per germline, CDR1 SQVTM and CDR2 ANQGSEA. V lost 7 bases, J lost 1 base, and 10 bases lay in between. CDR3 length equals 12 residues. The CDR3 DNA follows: TGCAGCGCCGGGGCGCAGAACACTGAAGCTTTCTTT. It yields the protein CSAGAQNTEAFF.

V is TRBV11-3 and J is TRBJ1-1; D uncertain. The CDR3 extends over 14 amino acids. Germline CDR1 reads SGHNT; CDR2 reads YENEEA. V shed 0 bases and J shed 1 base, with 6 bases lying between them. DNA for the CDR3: TGTGCCAGCAGCTTAGACAGCGAGAACACTGAAGCTTTCTTT. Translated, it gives CASSLDSENTEAFF. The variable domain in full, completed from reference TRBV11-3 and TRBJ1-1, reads EAGVVQSPRYKIIEKKQPVAFWCNPISGHNTLYWYLQNLGQGPELLIRYENEEAVDDSQLPKDRFSAERLKGVDSTLKIQPAELGDSAVYLCASSLDSENTEAFFGQGTRLTVV.

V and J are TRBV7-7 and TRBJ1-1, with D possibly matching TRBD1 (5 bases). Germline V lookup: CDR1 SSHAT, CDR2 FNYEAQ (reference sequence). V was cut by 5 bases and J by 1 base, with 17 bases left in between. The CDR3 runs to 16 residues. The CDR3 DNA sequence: TGTGCCAGCAGCCCCTACGGGGCGGGGGAGAACACTGAAGCTTTCTTT. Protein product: CASSPYGAGENTEAFF.

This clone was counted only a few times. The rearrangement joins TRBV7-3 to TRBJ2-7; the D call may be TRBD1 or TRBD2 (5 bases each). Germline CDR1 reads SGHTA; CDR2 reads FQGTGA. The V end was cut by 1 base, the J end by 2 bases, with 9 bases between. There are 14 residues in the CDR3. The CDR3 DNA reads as TGTGCCAGCAGCTTAAACCCGGGGCCCTACGAGCAGTACTTC. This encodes CASSLNPGPYEQYF. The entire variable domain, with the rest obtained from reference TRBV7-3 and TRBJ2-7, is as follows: GAGVSQTPSNKVTEKGKYVELRCDPISGHTALYWYRQSLGQGPEFLIYFQGTGAADDSGLPNDRFFAVRPEGSVSTLKIQRTERGDSAVYLCASSLNPGPYEQYFGPGTRLTVT.

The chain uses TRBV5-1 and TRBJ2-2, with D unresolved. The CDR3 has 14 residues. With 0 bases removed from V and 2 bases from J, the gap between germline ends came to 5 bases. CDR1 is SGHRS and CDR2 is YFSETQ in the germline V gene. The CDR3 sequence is CASSLDPNTGELFF. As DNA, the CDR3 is TGCGCCAGCAGCTTGGACCCCAACACCGGGGAGCTGTTTTTT. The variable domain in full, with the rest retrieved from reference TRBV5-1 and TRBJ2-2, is KAGVTQTPRYLIKTRGQQVTLSCSPISGHRSVSWYQQTPGQGLQFLFEYFSETQRNKGNFPGRFSGRQFSNSRSEMNVSTLELGDSALYLCASSLDPNTGELFFGEGSRLTVL.